This T cell receptor beta chain was found in a study of CD8 T cells in Susac syndrome. The T cells that were sequenced for TCR beta were CD8+ and CD4+ cells from blood. Stable or active relapsing-remitting multiple sclerosis, untreated and meeting revised McDonald criteria, defined the controls. The authors negatively isolated CD8+ and CD4+ T cells and FACS-enriched TEMRA cells. Random hexamers were used to reverse transcribe 0.5 to 1 ug of RNA. Multiplex immunoSEQ PCR targeted 54 Vbeta and 13 Jbeta TCR beta segments. TCRdb redid the calling of the immunoSEQ multiplex PCR reads with MiXCR, one entry per CDR3 protein. The sample records about 400,000 distinct CDR3 sequences, approximately 85% being singletons. Trimming took off 4 bases at V and 4 bases at J, with 22 bases between the two ends. Germline-derived CDR1 and CDR2 are MNHEY and SVGAGI. CDR3 length equals 17 residues.

Material: CD8+ T cells from PBMCs. The V gene is TRBV6-5, the J gene TRBJ1-2; TRBD1 might be the D (6 bases). This clonotype was sampled from a human donor with multiple sclerosis. CDR3: CASSLSPGGQSIYGYTF. The CDR3 nucleotides are TGTGCCAGCAGTTTGAGCCCCGGCGGACAGTCTATCTATGGCTACACCTTC.